Listed below are T cell receptor beta chains from one sample, sequenced in a study of shared clonotypes between healthy human individuals. Sequencing was performed with immunoSEQ multiplex PCR; in TCRdb, only in-frame clones are kept and a portion is missing. The sample lists approximately 1,500,000 clones; 95% to 99% were seen once. Specimen: naive CD4+ T cells sorted from blood. These receptors all stem from a man aged 25-40 years in good health. CDR3s include the opening cysteine and the closing phenylalanine or tryptophan. A D gene is named only where the DNA matches it firmly. Clone size is not always given. Where it is, it says once, few, many or a class for expanded clones.

TRBJ2-2 NA TRBV28 NA CASSLRWNTGELFF TGTGCCAGCAGTTTAAGGTGGAACACCGGGGAGCTGTTTTTT
TRBJ2-5 NA TRBV6-4 TRBD1 CASSPTGGFGETQYF TGTGCCAGCAGTCCGACAGGGGGTTTTGGTGAGACCCAGTACTTC
TRBJ2-5 NA TRBV21-1 NA CASSKMLFRGEETQYF TGTGCCAGCAGCAAGATGCTCTTCAGGGGCGAAGAGACCCAGTACTTC
TRBJ1-1 NA TRBV14 NA CASSQRPGRGGTEAFF TGTGCCAGCAGCCAAAGGCCGGGACGGGGGGGGACTGAAGCTTTCTTT
TRBJ1-4 NA TRBV5-1 NA CASSRVGPKNEKLFF TGCGCCAGCAGTAGAGTAGGGCCTAAGAATGAAAAACTGTTTTTT
TRBJ1-1 NA TRBV28 NA CASSLPRSTEAFF TGTGCCAGCAGTTTACCACGAAGCACTGAAGCTTTCTTT
TRBJ2-5 NA TRBV27 NA CASSQSLQETQYF TGTGCCAGCAGTCAAAGCCTCCAAGAGACCCAGTACTTC
TRBJ1-2 NA TRBV27 NA CASRGNYGYTF TGTGCCAGCCGGGGGAACTATGGCTACACCTTC
TRBJ1-2 NA TRBV5-1 TRBD1 CASSSLQGTNYGYTF TGCGCCAGCAGCTCCTTACAGGGGACTAACTATGGCTACACCTTC
TRBJ2-1 NA TRBV11-2 TRBD1 CASSLTGINEQFF TGTGCCAGCAGCTTGACAGGGATCAATGAGCAGTTCTTC
TRBJ2-7 NA TRBV5-1 TRBD1 CASSPSGQTYEQYF TGCGCCAGCAGCCCTTCGGGACAGACCTACGAGCAGTACTTC
TRBJ2-5 NA TRBV6-5 TRBD1 CASSYSTGFQETQYF TGTGCCAGCAGTTATTCGACAGGGTTCCAAGAGACCCAGTACTTC
TRBJ2-7 NA TRBV19 TRBD2 CASSIIGTSGSYEQYF TGTGCCAGTAGTATAATCGGGACTAGCGGGAGCTACGAGCAGTACTTC
TRBJ1-3 NA TRBV5-1 NA CASSNGQISGNTIYF TGCGCCAGCAGCAATGGACAGATAAGTGGAAACACCATATATTTT
TRBJ1-3 NA TRBV18 NA CASSSPRVPGNTIYF TGTGCCAGCTCATCTCCCAGGGTCCCCGGAAACACCATATATTTT
TRBJ2-2 NA TRBV6-5 TRBD1 CASSLADRGTGELFF TGTGCCAGCAGCCTGGCCGACAGGGGGACCGGGGAGCTGTTTTTT
TRBJ2-3 NA TRBV10-3 NA CAISEGDTQYF TGTGCCATCAGTGAAGGAGATACGCAGTATTTT
TRBJ2-5 NA TRBV28 NA CASSLSWETQYF TGTGCCAGCAGTTTAAGTTGGGAGACCCAGTACTTC
TRBJ2-2 once TRBV29-1 NA CSVRRNTGELFF TGCAGCGTTCGGAGGAACACCGGGGAGCTGTTTTTT
TRBJ2-3 NA TRBV9 NA CASSARDGNTQYF TGTGCCAGCAGCGCGAGGGACGGGAATACGCAGTATTTT
TRBJ2-3 NA TRBV5-1 TRBD2 CASSSPILAGADTQYF TGCGCCAGCAGCTCGCCCATACTAGCGGGAGCAGATACGCAGTATTTT
TRBJ2-2 NA TRBV19 NA CAGRGANGELFF TGTGCCGGGAGAGGGGCCAACGGGGAGCTGTTTTTT
TRBJ2-1 NA TRBV7-8 NA CASSLGGSGVFNGNEQFF TGTGCCAGCAGCTTAGGTGGGAGTGGAGTATTTAATGGGAATGAGCAGTTCTTC
TRBJ2-1 NA TRBV30 TRBD2 CAWILAGGLGEQFF TGTGCCTGGATCCTAGCGGGAGGGCTAGGTGAGCAGTTCTTC
TRBJ2-3 NA TRBV18 TRBD2 CASSPGLAGPRADTQYF TGTGCCAGCTCACCTGGACTAGCGGGCCCCAGGGCAGATACGCAGTATTTT
TRBJ2-7 once TRBV5-1 NA CASSLDRSNEQYF TGCGCCAGCAGCTTGGACAGGAGTAACGAGCAGTACTTC
TRBJ2-7 NA TRBV11-2 TRBD2 CASSLTSAGVSEQYF TGTGCCAGCAGCCTTACTAGCGCGGGAGTATCCGAGCAGTACTTC
TRBJ2-7 NA TRBV5-1 TRBD2 CASMRSGAYEQYF TGCGCCAGCATGCGTAGCGGGGCCTACGAGCAGTACTTC
TRBJ2-7 NA TRBV27 NA CASRNWGGYYEQYF TGTGCCAGCAGAAACTGGGGCGGCTACTACGAGCAGTACTTC
TRBJ2-2 NA TRBV6-5 TRBD1 CASSSGQGFTGELFF TGTGCCAGCAGTTCAGGACAGGGTTTTACCGGGGAGCTGTTTTTT
TRBJ1-1 NA TRBV5-4 NA CASSLATGQNTEAFF TGTGCCAGCAGCTTGGCGACTGGGCAAAACACTGAAGCTTTCTTT
TRBJ2-2 NA TRBV5-7 NA CASSHVQGGTNTGELFF TGTGCCAGCAGCCACGTTCAGGGGGGTACGAACACCGGGGAGCTGTTTTTT
TRBJ1-5 NA TRBV6-1 NA CASRTGNQPQHF TGTGCCAGCAGAACAGGGAATCAGCCCCAGCATTTT
TRBJ2-2 NA TRBV9 TRBD2 CASSPPGLAGGGELFF TGTGCCAGCAGCCCACCGGGACTAGCGGGAGGCGGGGAGCTGTTTTTT
TRBJ1-2 NA TRBV5-1 NA CASSLRRQRQGDNYGYTF TGCGCCAGCAGCTTGCGCCGACAGAGGCAGGGAGATAACTATGGCTACACCTTC
TRBJ2-7 NA TRBV7-2 NA CASSRSPPTEQYF TGTGCCAGCAGCCGAAGTCCGCCTACCGAGCAGTACTTC
TRBJ2-5 NA TRBV5-4 NA CASSSVGTAQETQYF TGTGCCAGCAGCTCGGTAGGGACGGCACAAGAGACCCAGTACTTC
TRBJ1-5 NA TRBV28 NA CASSSPGVNQPQHF TGTGCCAGCAGTTCCCCAGGGGTCAATCAGCCCCAGCATTTT
TRBJ1-3 once TRBV9 NA CASSATGSTSGGTIYF TGTGCCAGCAGCGCCACAGGGTCCACTTCGGGTGGCACCATATATTTT
TRBJ2-1 NA TRBV28 NA CASSFGGPSYNEQFF TGTGCCAGCAGTTTTGGGGGGCCTTCCTACAATGAGCAGTTCTTC
TRBJ2-7 NA TRBV2 NA CASSEMDGYEQYF TGTGCCAGCAGTGAAATGGATGGCTACGAGCAGTACTTC
TRBJ2-3 once TRBV2 TRBD1 CASRSQGPSTDTQYF TGTGCCAGCAGGTCACAGGGGCCGAGCACAGATACGCAGTATTTT
TRBJ2-7 NA TRBV28 NA CASSPWGSSYEQYF TGTGCCAGCAGCCCTTGGGGGAGCTCCTACGAGCAGTACTTC
TRBJ2-6 NA TRBV28 TRBD2 CASRRLAGDSGANVLTF TGTGCCAGCAGGCGACTAGCGGGCGACTCTGGGGCCAACGTCCTGACTTTC
TRBJ2-3 once TRBV28 NA CASTHDRSSTDTQYF TGTGCCAGCACCCACGACAGATCTAGCACAGATACGCAGTATTTT
TRBJ1-3 NA TRBV18 NA CASSPKIGNTIYF TGTGCCAGCTCACCAAAAATAGGAAACACCATATATTTT
TRBJ2-7 NA TRBV30 TRBD1 CAWSRTNRGRLYF TGTGCCTGGAGTAGAACCAACAGGGGGCGGCTGTACTTC
TRBJ1-4 NA TRBV5-1 TRBD1 CASSLNPTGGWEKLFF TGCGCCAGCAGCTTGAACCCGACAGGGGGTTGGGAAAAACTGTTTTTT
TRBJ2-7 NA TRBV28 NA CASSWNGGSYEQYF TGTGCCAGCAGTTGGAACGGGGGCTCCTACGAGCAGTACTTC
TRBJ2-1 NA TRBV2 TRBD2 CASVPREGLAVPSSYNEQFF TGTGCCAGCGTACCACGGGAGGGACTAGCGGTCCCGAGCTCCTACAATGAGCAGTTCTTC